The clone carrying this T cell receptor beta chain was detected only a few times. Its antigen is as yet unknown. V shed 4 bases, J shed 7 bases, and the junction held 8 bases outside the gene matches. Germline loops: CDR1 MDHEN, CDR2 SYDVKM. This CDR3 is built from 16 residues. This sample is part of a study of response to subunit inactivated influenza vaccine. Study-level findings and limits: The study's authors posited that every seasonal influenza vaccination enlists few new T cells.

Each CDR3 protein gets one entry after TCRdb re-called the RT-PCR reads with MiXCR. There are about 500,000 distinct CDR3 sequences in the sample; 10% to 15% occur only once, and roughly 13% lies in the top ten. The clonotype was recovered from a middle-aged man who received an inactivated influenza vaccine. The starting material was PBMCs from blood, obtained roughly 6 weeks after vaccination. The chain joins TRBV28 to TRBJ2-3, with 13 bases that match TRBD2. CDR3 loop: CASSSELAGGRNTQYF. CDR3 in DNA: TGTGCCAGCAGTTCCGAACTAGCGGGAGGGCGGAATACGCAGTATTTT.